Below, one TCR beta chain is given with its context. This CDR3 has 14 amino acids. V lost 3 bases, J lost 0 bases, and 8 bases lay in between. Germline CDR1 and CDR2: LNHDA and SQIVND (reference sequence). These data belong to a study of blood T cell repertoires in COVID-19. Study-wide context: Material from acute and convalescent COVID-19 was sourced from the United States, Italy and Spain. The analysed material was cDNA or gDNA that came from T cells, B-cell-depleted T cells, or PBMCs.

Original handling: Amplification of reference gene primers was used by the study to estimate nucleated cell counts. TCRdb's table, derived via immunoSEQ multiplex PCR, lists solely in-frame clones and lacks some. V and J calls and clone size are as listed in that table; D and trimming were resolved from the DNA. The sample contains roughly 240,000 clones, 75% to 90% of which appear only once. The sample taken for sequencing was peripheral blood. The sequence came from a man aged 55 to 70 who had recovered from COVID-19. The rearrangement joins TRBV19 to TRBJ1-2; D not resolved. CDR3 protein: CASSISVTNYGYTF. In DNA, the CDR3 is TGTGCCAGTAGTATCAGCGTAACTAACTATGGCTACACCTTC. Filled out from reference TRBV19 and TRBJ1-2, the complete variable domain reads DGGITQSPKYLFRKEGQNVTLSCEQNLNHDAMYWYRQDPGQGLRLIYYSQIVNDFQKGDIAEGYSVSREKKESFPLTVTSAQKNPTAFYLCASSISVTNYGYTFGSGTRLTVV.